This is a list of T cell receptor beta chains from one sample in a study of cytomegalovirus exposure and HLA in healthy donors. Sequencing used immunoSEQ multiplex PCR; TCRdb keeps in-frame clones, though not all of them. The sample shows some 190,000 clones, approximately 85% of them seen only once. The sample taken for sequencing was PBMCs. The receptor source for this set is a woman between 18 and 29 years old in good health and CMV-seronegative. CDR3s include the opening cysteine and the closing phenylalanine or tryptophan. D genes are given only for firm matches. For some rows the clone size is stated as once, few or many, or as a class when expanded; others skip it.

J,size,D,V,CDR3,DNA
TRBJ1-1,once,.,TRBV11-2,CASHFTTDSYTEAFF,TGTGCCAGCCACTTTACAACGGACAGCTACACTGAAGCTTTCTTT
TRBJ1-2,once,TRBD1,TRBV18,CASSLRDRTYGYTF,TGTGCCAGCTCACTCCGGGACAGGACATATGGCTACACCTTC
TRBJ1-2,.,TRBD1,TRBV2,CASRAGTGNYGYTF,TGTGCCAGCAGGGCCGGGACAGGGAACTATGGCTACACCTTC
TRBJ2-7,.,.,TRBV2,CASTQEGQSSYEQYF,TGTGCCAGCACCCAGGAGGGGCAAAGCTCCTACGAGCAGTACTTC
TRBJ2-1,.,.,TRBV11-3,CASSFEGYNEQFF,TGTGCCAGCAGCTTTGAGGGCTACAATGAGCAGTTCTTC
TRBJ2-7,.,.,TRBV30,CAWSVTSSRGEQYF,TGTGCCTGGAGTGTCACTAGCTCCCGCGGCGAGCAGTACTTC
TRBJ2-7,.,TRBD1,TRBV19,CASTRTGGAYEQYF,TGTGCCAGTACCCGGACAGGGGGGGCCTACGAGCAGTACTTC
TRBJ2-7,.,TRBD2,TRBV4-1,CASSQDWLAGGIYEQYF,TGCGCCAGCAGCCAAGATTGGCTAGCGGGGGGGATCTACGAGCAGTACTTC
TRBJ2-5,.,TRBD2,TRBV7-7,CASSQGLAGRETQYF,TGTGCCAGCAGCCAAGGACTAGCGGGGCGGGAGACCCAGTACTTC
TRBJ2-1,.,TRBD2,TRBV19,CASSMSAGGSYNEQFF,TGTGCCAGTAGTATGAGTGCGGGAGGATCCTACAATGAGCAGTTCTTC
TRBJ1-5,.,TRBD1,TRBV28,CASKMPQGDYSNQPQHF,TGTGCCAGCAAAATGCCTCAGGGGGATTATAGCAATCAGCCCCAGCATTTT
TRBJ1-2,.,.,TRBV19,CASSTNIAPSAYGYTF,TGTGCCAGTAGCACTAATATCGCCCCTTCGGCCTATGGCTACACCTTC
TRBJ1-2,.,TRBD1,TRBV7-2,CASSPGTGALGYTF,TGTGCCAGCAGCCCCGGGACAGGGGCTCTTGGCTACACCTTC
TRBJ2-1,.,TRBD1,TRBV7-8,CASSLVGRGRRKKGSYNEQFF,TGTGCCAGCAGCTTAGTAGGAAGGGGGCGCAGGAAAAAAGGCTCCTACAATGAGCAGTTCTTC
TRBJ1-2,.,TRBD1,TRBV5-4,CASSQDRVYGYTF,TGTGCCAGCAGTCAGGACAGGGTCTATGGCTACACCTTC
TRBJ2-7,.,TRBD1,TRBV27,CASRGQGWAEQYF,TGTGCCAGCAGGGGACAGGGATGGGCCGAGCAGTACTTC
TRBJ1-4,.,TRBD1,TRBV5-6,CASSPGTGAGNEKLFF,TGTGCCAGCAGCCCAGGGACAGGGGCAGGTAATGAAAAACTGTTTTTT
TRBJ1-2,.,.,TRBV20-1,CSARDKRGYTF,TGCAGTGCTAGAGACAAACGGGGCTACACCTTC
TRBJ2-5,.,TRBD2,TRBV13,CASSSPFSGGRETQYF,TGTGCCAGCAGCTCCCCCTTTTCGGGAGGTAGAGAGACCCAGTACTTC
TRBJ2-7,.,.,TRBV9,CASSQDPGLTYEQYF,TGTGCCAGCAGTCAGGACCCGGGACTTACCTACGAGCAGTACTTC
TRBJ2-1,once,TRBD2,TRBV2,CASREREIPYNEQFF,TGTGCCAGCAGGGAGCGGGAAATCCCATACAATGAGCAGTTCTTC
TRBJ1-3,.,.,TRBV6-6,CASSPGGYSGNTIYF,TGTGCCAGCAGTCCCGGAGGCTACTCTGGAAACACCATATATTTT
TRBJ1-5,.,.,TRBV19,CASSISGFSLPQHF,TGTGCCAGTAGTATTAGCGGGTTCAGCCTGCCCCAGCATTTT
TRBJ1-6,.,.,TRBV5-1,CASREREDSPLHF,TGCGCCAGCAGGGAAAGGGAGGATTCACCCCTCCACTTT
TRBJ2-1,.,.,TRBV7-9,CASSPSFLASGNEQFF,TGTGCCAGCAGCCCAAGCTTTCTAGCTAGTGGCAATGAGCAGTTCTTC
TRBJ1-6,.,.,TRBV11-2,CASSAQGAGHNSPLHF,TGTGCCAGCAGCGCCCAGGGTGCAGGCCATAATTCACCCCTCCACTTT
TRBJ1-2,.,TRBD1,TRBV19,CASSIGGQYYGYTF,TGTGCCAGTAGTATAGGGGGACAGTACTATGGCTACACCTTC
TRBJ2-7,.,.,TRBV27,CASSYQGSEQYF,TGTGCCAGCAGTTACCAGGGTTCGGAGCAGTACTTC
TRBJ2-7,.,TRBD1,TRBV5-4,CASSRDRRYEQYF,TGTGCCAGCAGCCGGGACAGACGCTACGAGCAGTACTTC
TRBJ2-3,.,.,TRBV11-3,CASSSYLGGGEIRDTQYF,TGTGCCAGCAGCTCATACTTAGGAGGGGGCGAGATTCGGGATACGCAGTATTTT
TRBJ1-1,.,TRBD1,TRBV19,CASSTSDRVGTEAFF,TGTGCCAGTAGTACCTCAGACAGGGTTGGTACTGAAGCTTTCTTT
TRBJ1-6,.,TRBD1,TRBV11-2,CASSLDRARTSPLHF,TGTGCCAGCAGCTTGGACAGGGCCCGTACTTCACCCCTCCACTTT
TRBJ2-7,.,TRBD1,TRBV28,CASSLLGQGKDYEQYF,TGTGCCAGCAGTTTACTGGGACAGGGCAAGGACTACGAGCAGTACTTC
TRBJ2-1,.,.,TRBV27,CASSRGSGNEQFF,TGTGCCAGCAGCCGGGGTTCTGGCAATGAGCAGTTCTTC
TRBJ1-2,.,.,TRBV20-1,CSARRSRGYTF,TGCAGTGCCCGAAGATCTCGGGGCTACACCTTC
TRBJ1-1,.,TRBD1,TRBV4-1,CASSQTGGSEAFF,TGCGCCAGCAGCCAAACAGGGGGGAGTGAAGCTTTCTTT